These 31 T cell receptor beta chains originate from one sample sequenced in a study of blood T cell repertoires in COVID-19. Only in-frame clones appear in the TCRdb table, and some are missing; sequencing was by immunoSEQ multiplex PCR. The table has some 73,000 clones, 80% to 95% seen once. The source material was peripheral blood. These receptors all stem from a human donor in a cohort sampled during active COVID-19.

The chain combines TRBV19 with TRBJ2-7; 11 bases are shared with TRBD1. CDR1 and CDR2 (germline): LNHDA, SQIVND (reference sequence). CDR3 length: 13 amino acids. V was pared by 4 bases and J by 6 bases, with 2 bases of the junction left unmatched. The CDR3 sequence: CASSTGTGGEQYF. The DNA for the CDR3 is TGTGCCAGTAGTACGGGGACAGGGGGCGAGCAGTACTTC.

The chain joins TRBV5-1 to TRBJ2-5; maybe TRBD2 (7 bases). There are 14 residues in the CDR3. Deletions cut 6 bases from V and 2 bases from J, with 14 bases between. Looked up from germline, CDR1 is SGHRS and CDR2 is YFSETQ. The CDR3 is CASNRGALQETQYF. CDR3 sequence (DNA): TGCGCCAGCAATCGGGGGGCCTTACAAGAGACCCAGTACTTC.

This clone has a handful of counts. V and J are TRBV10-1 and TRBJ1-2, with D hard to call. Germline CDR1 and CDR2: WNHNN and SYGVQD (reference sequence). The CDR3 covers 13 residues. Trimming cost V 5 bases and J 8 bases, with 15 bases left between them. CDR3 amino acids: CASSRAPSGGYTF. The CDR3 DNA follows: TGCGCCAGCAGTCGGGCACCCTCGGGGGGCTACACCTTC.

This chain uses TRBV11-2 with TRBJ2-1; TRBD2 matches at 7 bases. J gave up 5 bases and V 5 bases, and 9 bases lay outside the gene matches. The germline V gene encodes CDR1 SGHAT and CDR2 FQNNGV. There are 15 residues in the CDR3. The CDR3: CASSTWGGNDNEQFF. The CDR3 coding sequence is TGTGCCAGCAGCACCTGGGGGGGGAACGACAATGAGCAGTTCTTC.

The rearrangement joins TRBV27 to TRBJ1-4, with TRBD1 matching 7 bases. There are 15 residues in the CDR3. CDR1 is MNHEY and CDR2 is SMNVEV in the germline V gene (reference sequence). J was trimmed by 8 bases and V by 6 bases; bases with no gene match: 12. CDR3 sequence reads: CASSRAPGQWEKLFF. The CDR3, as DNA: TGTGCCAGCAGCCGAGCCCCGGGACAGTGGGAAAAACTGTTTTTT. Complete variable domain (other parts from reference TRBV27 and TRBJ1-4): EAQVTQNPRYLITVTGKKLTVTCSQNMNHEYMSWYRQDPGLGLRQIYYSMNVEVTDKGDVPEGYKVSRKEKRNFPLILESPSPNQTSLYFCASSRAPGQWEKLFFGSGTQLSVL.

The V gene is TRBV5-4, the J gene TRBJ2-3, with D perhaps matching TRBD1 (6 bases). The V end was cut by 2 bases, the J end by 4 bases, with 14 bases between. Germline V lookup: CDR1 SGHNT, CDR2 YYREEE (reference sequence). The CDR3 contains 15 residues. The CDR3 loop reads CASSLTGKGADTQYF. Here the CDR3 DNA reads TGTGCCAGCAGCTTAACAGGGAAGGGGGCAGATACGCAGTATTTT.

In nucleotides, the CDR3 is TGTGCCTGGAGCCGGGACTTTAAACCCTACGAGCAGTACTTC. This gives the protein CAWSRDFKPYEQYF. The chain employs TRBV30 and TRBJ2-7; TRBD2 might be the D (6 bases). The CDR3 extends over 14 amino acids. The V gene's germline CDR1 is GTSNPN and CDR2 SVGIG (reference sequence). V shed 3 bases and J shed 2 bases, with 14 bases lying between them.

The chain employs TRBV5-1 and TRBJ2-1; perhaps TRBD2 as D (5 bases). The germline CDR1 and CDR2 sequences are SGHRS and YFSETQ. The V end was cut by 4 bases, the J end by 4 bases, with 12 bases between. The CDR3 extends over 14 amino acids. CDR3 nucleotides: TGCGCCAGCAGCCGAATCGGGGATTACAATGAGCAGTTCTTC. Protein sequence: CASSRIGDYNEQFF.

This chain connects TRBV6-4 to TRBJ1-1; D ambiguous. This CDR3 is built from 13 residues. CDR1 and CDR2 from the germline V gene are MRHNA and SNTAGT. The germline V and J ends were trimmed by 6 bases and 4 bases, with 12 bases remaining between them. CDR3 in amino acids: CASSRRGSTEAFF. The DNA for the CDR3 is TGTGCCAGCAGCCGCCGCGGGAGCACTGAAGCTTTCTTT.

The CDR3 is CASSISGGINEQFF. The CDR3 coding sequence is TGTGCCAGTAGTATTAGCGGGGGAATCAATGAGCAGTTCTTC. The chain is built from TRBV19 and TRBJ2-1, with TRBD2 matching over 9 bases. The CDR3 has 14 amino acids. Trimming removed 3 bases from V and 6 bases from J; junction bases left unmatched: 3. Germline V CDR1 and CDR2: LNHDA, SQIVND (reference sequence).

V usage is TRBV6-5 and J usage is TRBJ1-2, with TRBD1 as a possible D gene (6 bases). The CDR3 runs 14 residues. The ends were cut back, 8 bases at V and 6 bases at J, with 19 bases in the middle. The V gene's germline CDR1 is MNHEY and CDR2 SVGAGI. The CDR3 region is CASSPRVGGDGYTF. The CDR3 DNA is TGTGCCAGCTCTCCCCGGGTAGGGGGAGATGGCTACACCTTC.

This clone came up a few times. The V gene is TRBV2, the J gene TRBJ2-7; 9 bases fit TRBD2. The CDR3 has 15 amino acids. The V gene end was trimmed by 4 bases and the J gene end by 5 bases; junction bases not matched to a gene: 9. CDR1 and CDR2 from the germline V gene are SNHLY and FYNNEI. DNA for the CDR3: TGTGCCAGCAGTGGGGGCGGGGGGGCAATAAACGAGCAGTACTTC. Its translation: CASSGGGGAINEQYF. Drawing the rest from reference TRBV2 and TRBJ2-7, the complete variable domain is EPEVTQTPSHQVTQMGQEVILRCVPISNHLYFYWYRQILGQKVEFLVSFYNNEISEKSEIFDDQFSVERPDGSNFTLKIRSTKLEDSAMYFCASSGGGGAINEQYFGPGTRLTVT.

This chain connects TRBV6-5 to TRBJ1-2; D may be TRBD1 (5 bases). V shed 4 bases and J shed 4 bases, with 13 bases lying between them. Germline assignment: CDR1 MNHEY and CDR2 SVGAGI. The CDR3 extends over 14 amino acids. CDR3 sequence: CASSSGEGGYGYTF. As DNA, the CDR3 is TGTGCCAGCAGTTCGGGGGAGGGAGGCTATGGCTACACCTTC.

CDR3 nucleotide sequence: TGTGCCAGCAGCTTGAGGGCGCTCACAGATACGCAGTATTTT. It yields the protein CASSLRALTDTQYF. The chain has TRBV7-9 and TRBJ2-3, with D tentatively TRBD2 (5 bases). This CDR3 region has 14 residues. V lost 3 bases and J lost 2, with 9 bases in between. Germline lookup yields CDR1 SEHNR and CDR2 FQNEAQ (reference sequence).

The V and J genes are TRBV19 and TRBJ1-1; 7 bases align to TRBD1. The V segment lost 3 bases and the J segment 5 bases; nucleotides outside the gene matches: 9. The CDR3 sequence is 15 residues long. Germline-derived CDR1 and CDR2 are LNHDA and SQIVND (reference sequence). CDR3 in amino acids: CASSIDYRGGTEAFF. CDR3 in DNA: TGTGCCAGTAGTATTGATTACAGGGGAGGTACTGAAGCTTTCTTT.

The rearrangement links TRBV7-2 to TRBJ2-7; the match to TRBD2 covers 9 bases. J was trimmed by 0 bases and V by 0 bases; bases with no gene match: 6. The CDR3 is 17 residues long. From germline, CDR1 is SGHTA and CDR2 FQGNSA. Here the CDR3 reads CASSLAGVTSGSYEQYF. CDR3 DNA sequence: TGTGCCAGCAGCTTAGCTGGCGTGACTAGCGGCTCCTACGAGCAGTACTTC.

This rearrangement joins TRBV1 to TRBJ2-5; the listed D gene, TRBD2, was not tested against the DNA. TRBV1 is recorded as a pseudogene. The CDR3 is 17 residues long. The CDR3 region has the DNA TGCACCAGCAGCCTGCCTCCGACTAGCGGGGGTCGTGAGACCCAGTACTTC. Encoded protein: CTSSLPPTSGGRETQYF.

This chain links TRBV5-6 with TRBJ2-4, with D tentatively TRBD1 (6 bases). Trimming cost V 4 bases and J 3 bases, with 14 bases left between them. Germline V gives CDR1 SGHDT, CDR2 YYEEEE. The CDR3 extends over 15 amino acids. The CDR3 DNA reads TGTGCCAGCAGCGTATTACAGGGTGACAAAAACATTCAGTACTTC. This translates into CASSVLQGDKNIQYF. Full variable domain (outside the CDR3, taken from reference TRBV5-6 and TRBJ2-4): DAGVTQSPTHLIKTRGQQVTLRCSPKSGHDTVSWYQQALGQGPQFIFQYYEEEERQRGNFPDRFSGHQFPNYSSELNVNALLLGDSALYLCASSVLQGDKNIQYFGAGTRLSVL.

J is TRBJ2-7 and V is TRBV6-6, with unresolved D. The V end was cut by 2 bases, the J end by 5 bases, with 4 bases between. Germline CDR1 is MNHNY and CDR2 is SVGAGI (reference sequence). The CDR3 is made up of 11 amino acids. CDR3 sequence reads: CASSYLDEQYF. The CDR3 DNA is TGTGCCAGCAGTTACCTTGACGAGCAGTACTTC.

The chain has TRBV2 and TRBJ1-5; D unresolved. The CDR3 consists of 14 residues. The germline V and J ends were trimmed by 7 bases and 5 bases, with 15 bases remaining between them. Germline V gene lookup returns CDR1 SNHLY and CDR2 FYNNEI. The CDR3 loop reads CASNWRARDQPQHF. CDR3 sequence (DNA): TGTGCCAGCAACTGGAGGGCCCGGGATCAGCCCCAGCATTTT.

This sequence joins TRBV7-9 and TRBJ1-1; 11 bases align to TRBD1. Germline lookup yields CDR1 SEHNR and CDR2 FQNEAQ (reference sequence). V was clipped by 4 bases and J by 0 bases; unmatched bases: 1. The CDR3 extends over 15 amino acids. The CDR3 DNA reads TGTGCCAGCAGCTGGGACAGGGGGATGAACACTGAAGCTTTCTTT. It codes for CASSWDRGMNTEAFF.

The V gene is TRBV12-3 or TRBV12-4, the J gene TRBJ1-2, with D possibly matching TRBD1 (6 bases). CDR3 length: 13 residues. V dropped 5 bases and J dropped 5 bases, with 12 bases sitting between them. CDR3 sequence reads: CASSANQGYGYTF. CDR3 coding DNA: TGTGCCAGCAGTGCGAACCAGGGGTATGGCTACACCTTC.

Comment on this clone: Different DNA sequences within this sample yield the same CDR3. The gene calls are TRBV20-1 and TRBJ1-1, with D uncertain. The CDR3 has 11 amino acids. V was trimmed by 3 bases and J by 4 bases, leaving 6 bases between them. The germline gives CDR1 DFQATT, CDR2 SNEGSKA (reference sequence). The CDR3 DNA is TGCAGTGCTAGCTCCTTCACTGAAGCTTTCTTT. This codes for CSASSFTEAFF.

J is TRBJ1-6 and V is TRBV2, with a weak D call TRBD1 (5 bases). Germline V gene lookup returns CDR1 SNHLY and CDR2 FYNNEI. The CDR3 covers 15 residues. Trimming shortened V by 6 bases and J by 3 bases, and 12 bases separated the two germline ends. The CDR3 spells CASRRLGGYNSPLHF. CDR3 in DNA: TGTGCCAGCAGGCGCCTGGGGGGCTATAATTCACCCCTCCACTTT.

V usage is TRBV6-6 and J usage is TRBJ2-2; no firm D call. The CDR3 has 16 amino acids. Germline assignment: CDR1 MNHNY and CDR2 SVGAGI (reference sequence). V was cut by 7 bases and J by 1 base, with 16 bases left in between. In DNA form, the CDR3 reads TGTGCCAGCACCGCCAGAAATGATTTGAACACCGGGGAGCTGTTTTTT. Its protein product is CASTARNDLNTGELFF.

This clone showed up just once. V is TRBV14 and J is TRBJ1-6; perhaps TRBD1 as D (5 bases). The CDR3 runs 15 residues. Trimming removed 0 bases at V and 6 bases at J, with 9 bases between. CDR1 is SGHDN, CDR2 FVKESK, per germline. The CDR3 DNA follows: TGTGCCAGCAGCCAAGAAAAGGGGATTAATTCACCCCTCCACTTT. Translated: CASSQEKGINSPLHF.

The chain employs TRBV6-5 and TRBJ1-3; the D is unclear. V was trimmed by 2 bases and J by 2 bases, leaving 7 bases between them. Germline CDR1 reads MNHEY; CDR2 reads SVGAGI. The CDR3 contains 14 residues. The CDR3 DNA sequence: TGTGCCAGCAGTTACCTGTGGCCTGGAAACACCATATATTTT. Its translation is CASSYLWPGNTIYF.

The V and J genes are TRBV7-2 and TRBJ2-3, with 11 bases identical to TRBD2. V shed 5 bases, J shed 7 bases, and the junction held 8 bases outside the gene matches. CDR1 is SGHTA, CDR2 FQGNSA, per germline. The CDR3 totals 15 residues. CDR3: CASSVVAGGLNTQYF. The CDR3 bases are TGTGCCAGCAGCGTCGTAGCGGGGGGGCTGAATACGCAGTATTTT.

The chain uses TRBV7-9 and TRBJ2-7, with TRBD1 identical over 7 bases. The CDR3 consists of 13 residues. Losses at the gene ends were 5 bases for V and 5 bases for J; bases not matched to a gene: 6. Germline V gene lookup returns CDR1 SEHNR and CDR2 FQNEAQ (reference sequence). The CDR3 DNA reads TGTGCCAGCAGCACCCTGACAGGGCACGAGCAGTACTTC. This translates into CASSTLTGHEQYF.

This chain joins TRBV6-1 and TRBJ2-1; D possibly corresponds to TRBD1 (5 bases). CDR1 and CDR2 from the germline V gene are MNHNS and SASEGT. The CDR3 is 15 residues long. Trimming cost V 3 bases and J 4 bases, with 13 bases left between them. The CDR3 DNA reads TGTGCCAGCAGTGACGTGGCAGGGCCATACAATGAGCAGTTCTTC. This sequence encodes CASSDVAGPYNEQFF.

The V and J genes are TRBV5-4 and TRBJ2-1; 11 positions agree with TRBD2. The CDR3 length is 15 residues. With V trimmed by 0 bases and J by 7 bases, 3 bases remained unmatched. Germline lookup yields CDR1 SGHNT and CDR2 YYREEE (reference sequence). The CDR3 DNA follows: TGTGCCAGCAGCTTGGGACTAGCGGGGCCTAATGAGCAGTTCTTC. Translated, it gives CASSLGLAGPNEQFF. The complete variable domain, with remaining parts taken from reference TRBV5-4 and TRBJ2-1, reads ETGVTQSPTHLIKTRGQQVTLRCSSQSGHNTVSWYQQALGQGPQFIFQYYREEENGRGNFPPRFSGLQFPNYSSELNVNALELDDSALYLCASSLGLAGPNEQFFGPGTRLTVL.